This T cell receptor beta chain was captured in a study of blood T cells in healthy people across ages. Study results and limitations: Possibly, changes in expanded clonotypes were confounded because donor CMV status was unknown. Higher diversity and more naive CD4+ cells were features of long-lived donors, compared to aged donors.

A remark on this clonotype: No antigen is known for it.

The CDR3 is 16 residues long. J gave up 8 bases and V 7 bases, and 9 bases lay outside the gene matches. CDR1 is SNHLY and CDR2 is FYNNEI in the germline V gene. Extractions gave at least 5.5 micrograms of total RNA per sample. Through a sample-barcoded 5' primer and a J-beta primer mix, a second PCR was run for roughly 6 to 12 cycles. TCRdb itself ran the 5' RACE reads through MiXCR, one entry per CDR3 protein. The repertoire consists of more than 1.4 million distinct CDR3 sequences, with around 42% occurring once and the leading ten covering 7% to 9.5%. The material sequenced was blood. The chain recombines TRBV2 with TRBJ2-1; 15 positions match TRBD2. This receptor was taken from a woman aged 18 to 35 in good health. The CDR3 DNA sequence: TGTGCCAGCACCACAGGGACTAGCGGGAGGCATCATGAGCAGTTCTTC. It is translated as CASTTGTSGRHHEQFF.